The clone carrying this TCR beta chain was seen only a few times. The target antigen is unknown. The data originate from a study of T cell repertoires in cytomegalovirus infection. Across the whole study: The public TCR beta signatures pointed to both CMV infection and matching HLA type.

General study findings and limits: Cumulative public TCR beta family frequency identified CMV carriers with the relevant HLA. CMV-specific HLA-C-restricted TCR beta clonotypes dominated the ex vivo response.

Germline CDR1 and CDR2: SGHTA and FQGNSA. The CDR3 runs 16 residues. The V gene end was trimmed by 5 bases and the J gene end by 4 bases; junction bases not matched to a gene: 8. One entry per CDR3 protein, called by TCRdb with MiXCR from the reads. The table has approximately 500,000 distinct CDR3 sequences, about 26% seen once. This clonotype was sampled from a human donor in good health (CMV status not recorded). Some clones in this sample may be carry-over from other donors' samples. The rearrangement links TRBV7-2 to TRBJ2-2, with 9 bases matching TRBD2. Sequencing used PBMCs. The CDR3 coding sequence is TGTGCCAGCAGCCGAACGGGCGGGAGGGCCACCGGGGAGCTGTTTTTT. Amino acids: CASSRTGGRATGELFF.